Listed here are 31 T cell receptor beta chains from one sample, sequenced in a study of blood T cell repertoires in COVID-19. Sequencing used immunoSEQ multiplex PCR; TCRdb keeps in-frame clones, though not all of them. The table has 55,000 to 65,000 clones, roughly 77% seen once. Sequenced sample: peripheral blood. These receptors were collected from a man in his sixties with COVID-19, enrolled during active disease.

The chain has TRBV20-1 and TRBJ2-3, with 9 bases fitting TRBD2. The CDR3 totals 15 residues. V was clipped by 3 bases and J by 3 bases; unmatched bases: 7. Germline CDR1 and CDR2: DFQATT and SNEGSKA (reference sequence). This chain's CDR3 is CSASASGRKTDTQYF. The CDR3 bases are TGCAGTGCTAGTGCCAGCGGGAGGAAAACAGATACGCAGTATTTT.

The V gene is TRBV5-1, the J gene TRBJ2-7; 7 bases map to TRBD2. This CDR3 region has 15 residues. Germline lookup yields CDR1 SGHRS and CDR2 YFSETQ. V was pared by 2 bases and J by 2 bases, with 7 bases of the junction left unmatched. CDR3 residues: CASSFLPGLTYEQYF. In nucleotides, the CDR3 is TGCGCCAGCAGCTTCTTACCGGGACTAACCTACGAGCAGTACTTC.

The chain employs TRBV5-1 and TRBJ2-3; 8 bases are a match to TRBD2. J lost 6 bases, V lost 4 bases, and 10 bases had no gene match. Germline loops: CDR1 SGHRS, CDR2 YFSETQ. The CDR3 is 15 amino acids. The CDR3 sequence: CASSALAGSTDTQYF. Here the CDR3 DNA reads TGCGCCAGCAGCGCGTTAGCGGGGAGTACGGATACGCAGTATTTT.

This rearrangement joins TRBV6-5 to TRBJ1-6; the match to TRBD1 covers 9 bases. In germline, CDR1 is MNHEY, CDR2 SVGAGI. The length of the CDR3 is 15 residues. With 6 bases clipped from V and 9 bases from J, the junction kept 9 bases outside the gene matches. CDR3 amino acids: CASRSRDRDTSPLHF. CDR3 nucleotide sequence: TGTGCCAGCAGGAGCCGGGACAGGGATACTTCACCCCTCCACTTT.

This clone was recorded a few times. This sequence joins TRBV5-3 and TRBJ1-1; the D gene is possibly TRBD1 (6 bases). TRBV5-3 is noted as an ORF with a role that remains uncertain. The CDR3 length is 14 residues. The V end lost 4 bases, the J end lost 4 bases, and 14 bases lay between the germline ends. The DNA for the CDR3 is TGTGCCAGAAGCCTTACAGGGTCGACCACTGAAGCTTTCTTT. Translation gives CARSLTGSTTEAFF.

The rearrangement links TRBV19 to TRBJ2-7, with TRBD1 matching over 8 bases. Germline trimming cut 6 bases from V and 3 bases from J; bases unmatched to any gene: 7. Per the germline V gene, CDR1 is LNHDA and CDR2 is SQIVND (reference sequence). This CDR3 has 14 amino acids. The CDR3 region has the DNA TGTGCCAGTAGGCCCGGACAGGGAAACTACGAGCAGTACTTC. Translated: CASRPGQGNYEQYF.

The V gene is TRBV10-3, the J gene TRBJ2-3; 11 positions agree with TRBD2. The CDR3 runs to 16 residues. Trimming took 4 bases from V and 0 from J; bases not matched to a gene: 3. Germline CDR1 and CDR2: ENHRY and SYGVKD. The chain's CDR3 is CAISGGLAASTDTQYF. The CDR3, as DNA: TGTGCCATCAGTGGGGGACTAGCGGCTAGCACAGATACGCAGTATTTT.

This sequence joins TRBV18 and TRBJ2-1; 8 positions match TRBD2. The V and J ends lost 3 bases and 2 bases, in that order; junction bases with no gene match: 6. Germline lookup yields CDR1 KGHSH and CDR2 LQKENI. The CDR3 covers 16 residues. The CDR3 sequence is CASSPISGATYNEQFF. The CDR3 nucleotides read TGTGCCAGCTCACCCATTAGCGGGGCGACCTACAATGAGCAGTTCTTC.

This sequence joins TRBV2 and TRBJ2-1; 9 bases are shared with TRBD2. The CDR3 contains 16 residues. Germline CDR1 reads SNHLY; CDR2 reads FYNNEI. The V and J ends lost 6 bases and 6 bases, in that order; junction bases with no gene match: 12. CDR3 sequence (DNA): TGTGCCAGCAGATGGGGCGGGAGGGCCCCTCGCAATGAGCAGTTCTTC. The encoded protein is CASRWGGRAPRNEQFF.

The V gene is TRBV2, the J gene TRBJ1-1, with TRBD1 identical over 7 bases. Trimming removed 6 bases from V and 11 bases from J; junction bases left unmatched: 9. There are 12 residues in the CDR3. Germline CDR1 is SNHLY and CDR2 is FYNNEI. CDR3 region: CASSGDRLSAFF. The DNA of the CDR3 is TGTGCCAGCAGCGGGGACAGATTAAGCGCTTTCTTT.

The chain is built from TRBV15 and TRBJ1-6; weak D call: TRBD1 (6 bases). Trimming took 6 bases from V and 4 from J, leaving 13 bases between them. Germline-derived CDR1 and CDR2 are LNHNV and YYDKDF (reference sequence). This CDR3 has 15 amino acids. The CDR3 region has the DNA TGTGCCACCAGGGCCACGGGACAATATAATTCACCCCTCCACTTT. It codes for CATRATGQYNSPLHF.

This chain links TRBV13 with TRBJ1-2; TRBD1 is a possible D gene (5 bases). In germline, CDR1 is PRHDT, CDR2 FYEKMQ (reference sequence). Trimming cost V 6 bases and J 10 bases, with 15 bases left between them. CDR3 length equals 12 residues. The CDR3: CASRDISTAYTF. CDR3 in DNA: TGTGCCAGCAGGGACATTTCAACGGCCTACACCTTC.

The chain has TRBV27 and TRBJ1-5; TRBD1 matches 10 bases. V was pared by 2 bases and J by 6 bases, with 10 bases of the junction left unmatched. The germline V gene has CDR1 MNHEY and CDR2 SMNVEV (reference sequence). This CDR3 is built from 17 residues. In nucleotides, the CDR3 is TGTGCCAGCAGTTTAGTGTCCGGGACAGGGGTCCGTCAGCCCCAGCATTTT. Its protein product is CASSLVSGTGVRQPQHF.

The chain is built from TRBV2 and TRBJ2-3, with a weak D call TRBD1 (6 bases). Per the germline V gene, CDR1 is SNHLY and CDR2 is FYNNEI. The germline V and J ends were trimmed by 11 bases and 2 bases, with 29 bases remaining between them. The CDR3 covers 18 residues. The CDR3 here is CAGTGTPESRGPTDTQYF. CDR3 sequence (DNA): TGTGCCGGCACCGGGACACCAGAGTCCCGCGGCCCCACAGATACGCAGTATTTT.

The V and J genes are TRBV7-8 and TRBJ2-2; the match to TRBD1 covers 7 bases. The V segment lost 7 bases and the J segment 7 bases; nucleotides outside the gene matches: 9. The CDR3 contains 14 residues. CDR1 and CDR2 from the germline V gene are SGHVS and FQNEAQ. The CDR3 DNA reads as TGTGCCAGCAACAATAGGGGGCAGGTCGGGGAGCTGTTTTTT. This translates into CASNNRGQVGELFF.

This clone is a singleton in its sample. The CDR3 loop is CASTPGLAGSGEQYF. DNA for the CDR3: TGTGCCAGCACCCCGGGACTAGCGGGATCGGGAGAGCAGTACTTC. The chain employs TRBV7-9 and TRBJ2-7; 13 bases line up with TRBD2. The J segment lost 7 bases and the V segment lost 7 bases, leaving 10 bases of the junction unmatched. This CDR3 comprises 15 residues. CDR1 and CDR2 from the germline V gene are SEHNR and FQNEAQ (reference sequence).

The chain couples TRBV11-2 to TRBJ2-6; 11 positions match TRBD1. Germline values: CDR1 SGHAT, CDR2 FQNNGV. Trimming took 5 bases from V and 2 from J; bases not matched to a gene: 5. This CDR3 contains 17 residues. The CDR3 protein is CASSTGQGAAGANVLTF. The CDR3 DNA reads TGTGCCAGCAGCACCGGACAGGGGGCAGCTGGGGCCAACGTCCTGACTTTC.

This chain links TRBV30 with TRBJ2-2, with a tentative D call TRBD2 (5 bases). The CDR3 totals 16 residues. CDR1 and CDR2 from the germline V gene are GTSNPN and SVGIG (reference sequence). The ends were cut back, 0 bases at V and 4 bases at J, with 15 bases in the middle. Written as DNA, the CDR3 is TGTGCCTGGAGTGTACGAGGGAGAGGGAGCACCGGGGAGCTGTTTTTT. It translates to CAWSVRGRGSTGELFF.

The rearrangement joins TRBV24-1 to TRBJ2-7, with D possibly being TRBD1 (6 bases). Trimming stripped 4 bases from V and 3 bases from J, with 15 bases between. This CDR3 contains 15 residues. Per germline, CDR1 KGHDR and CDR2 SFDVKD. As DNA, the CDR3 is TGTGCCACCAGTGAACGATCAGGGGCTCACTACGAGCAGTACTTC. Its translation: CATSERSGAHYEQYF.

The chain recombines TRBV1 with TRBJ1-1; whether TRBD1, the table's D call, matches the DNA was not checked. TRBV1 is given as a pseudogene. The CDR3 sequence is 13 residues long. The CDR3 DNA reads as TGCACCAGCAGCCCCAGACAGAGAGCTACTGCTTTCTTT. It is translated as CTSSPRQRATAFF.

This rearrangement joins TRBV24-1 to TRBJ2-1, with 7 bases fitting TRBD1. The V gene end was trimmed by 4 bases and the J gene end by 0 bases; junction bases not matched to a gene: 8. The germline V gene has CDR1 KGHDR and CDR2 SFDVKD. The CDR3 runs to 17 residues. The DNA for the CDR3 is TGTGCCACCAGTGACCTGACAGGGAAAACCTCCTACAATGAGCAGTTCTTC. It encodes CATSDLTGKTSYNEQFF.

V gene TRBV6-5 combines with J gene TRBJ1-5, with 7 bases fitting TRBD1. The germline gives CDR1 MNHEY, CDR2 SVGAGI. The CDR3 is 15 residues long. V trimming: 7 bases; J trimming: 0 bases; junction bases outside the gene matches: 6. The CDR3 is CASTRTGDSNQPQHF. DNA for the CDR3: TGTGCCAGCACCCGAACAGGGGATAGCAATCAGCCCCAGCATTTT.

The V and J genes are TRBV4-3 and TRBJ1-3; TRBD1 aligns across 7 bases. This CDR3 is built from 16 residues. CDR1 and CDR2 (germline): LGHNA, YSLEER. With V trimmed by 1 base and J by 3 bases, 6 bases remained unmatched. The CDR3 sequence: CASSQGVGTVGNTIYF. Here the CDR3 DNA reads TGCGCCAGCAGCCAAGGGGTCGGGACAGTTGGAAACACCATATATTTT.

The CDR3 protein is CASSSDSVRSNQPQHF. In DNA, the CDR3 is TGTGCCAGCAGCTCCGACAGCGTGCGGAGCAATCAGCCCCAGCATTTT. This chain connects TRBV6-2 or TRBV6-3 to TRBJ1-5; perhaps TRBD1 as D (5 bases). The CDR3 contains 16 residues. From germline, CDR1 is MNHEY and CDR2 SVGEGT. The V and J ends lost 6 bases and 1 base respectively, with 16 bases between them.

The table lists this clone with a few counts. The chain employs TRBV29-1 and TRBJ2-7, with 10 positions matching TRBD1. The ends lost 6 bases at V and 5 bases at J; junction bases unmatched: 4. This CDR3 is 12 amino acids long. CDR1 is SQVTM, CDR2 ANQGSEA, per germline. The CDR3 reads CSVRQGAHEQYF. CDR3 bases: TGCAGCGTCCGACAGGGGGCCCACGAGCAGTACTTC.

This chain links TRBV14 with TRBJ2-4; D may be TRBD1 (7 bases). Per germline, CDR1 SGHDN and CDR2 FVKESK. The CDR3 is 17 residues long. V shed 4 bases and J shed 7 bases, with 23 bases lying between them. The CDR3 sequence: CASSPRGSQGGLNIQYF. CDR3 sequence (DNA): TGTGCCAGCAGCCCCAGGGGGAGTCAGGGGGGCCTCAACATTCAGTACTTC.

The V call is TRBV27, the J call TRBJ2-7; TRBD1 matches 10 bases. J gave up 4 bases and V 0 bases, and 3 bases lay outside the gene matches. Germline V lookup: CDR1 MNHEY, CDR2 SMNVEV (reference sequence). The CDR3 runs to 15 residues. CDR3 loop: CASSLSGTGAYEQYF. DNA of the CDR3: TGTGCCAGCAGTTTATCCGGGACAGGGGCTTACGAGCAGTACTTC.

The rearrangement links TRBV7-2 to TRBJ2-3; no firm D call. CDR1 is SGHTA and CDR2 is FQGNSA in the germline V gene. The V gene lost 2 bases and the J gene lost 0 bases, with 9 bases spanning the gap. CDR3 length: 15 amino acids. This chain's CDR3 is CASSLRGFSTDTQYF. CDR3 DNA: TGTGCCAGCAGCTTACGCGGATTTAGCACAGATACGCAGTATTTT.

The sample holds a few counts of this clone. The chain joins TRBV6-6 to TRBJ2-7; 11 nucleotides match TRBD1. This CDR3 has 17 amino acids. CDR1 and CDR2 from the germline V gene are MNHNY and SVGAGI (reference sequence). The V gene end was trimmed by 5 bases and the J gene end by 3 bases; junction bases not matched to a gene: 12. CDR3 residues: CASSLYKSDRGLYEQYF. CDR3 nucleotide sequence: TGTGCCAGCAGTCTTTATAAATCGGACAGGGGGCTCTACGAGCAGTACTTC.

The rearrangement joins TRBV2 to TRBJ2-2, with 7 bases aligning to TRBD1. The length of the CDR3 is 15 residues. V dropped 0 bases and J dropped 4; count of bases not matched to a gene: 2. Germline lookup yields CDR1 SNHLY and CDR2 FYNNEI. The CDR3 reads CASSEARTGTGELFF. DNA for the CDR3: TGTGCCAGCAGTGAAGCACGGACAGGCACCGGGGAGCTGTTTTTT.

The V call is TRBV19, the J call TRBJ1-3; D unclear. Germline CDR1 reads LNHDA; CDR2 reads SQIVND (reference sequence). This CDR3 has 16 amino acids. V shed 5 bases and J shed 0 bases, with 14 bases lying between them. DNA for the CDR3: TGTGCCAGTAGTCCCCGCGTGGGCGTCTCTGGAAACACCATATATTTT. This translates into CASSPRVGVSGNTIYF.